This T cell receptor beta chain was recovered during a study of spatial heterogeneity in lung cancer. Study background: The study consistently detected more beta-chain than alpha-chain sequences. More than eight raw reads, on average, carried each unique TCR and UMI combination.

Sample time point: sample taken at primary tumor resection. Whole RNA obtained from tumor, nontumor lung or frozen PBMC underwent sequencing without sorting. The donors, around 71 patients with untreated early-stage non-small cell lung cancer, provided the samples. The study tagged each TCR cDNA molecule with a unique molecular identifier. From the 5' RACE reads, TCRdb called clonotypes with MiXCR, one entry per CDR3 protein. The profile shows about 50,000 distinct CDR3 sequences, about 7.6% of them singletons. The germline V gene has CDR1 SGHAT and CDR2 FQNNGV. The V and J ends lost 5 bases and 2 bases, in that order; junction bases with no gene match: 5. The CDR3 spans 16 residues.

The sample consisted of PBMCs, taken at surgery. This chain links TRBV11-2 with TRBJ2-3, with TRBD2 matching over 12 bases. The sequence derives from a female donor with early-stage non-small cell lung cancer. CDR3 sequence reads: CASSPGLAGTTDTQYF. DNA for the CDR3: TGTGCCAGCAGCCCAGGACTAGCGGGGACCACAGATACGCAGTATTTT.